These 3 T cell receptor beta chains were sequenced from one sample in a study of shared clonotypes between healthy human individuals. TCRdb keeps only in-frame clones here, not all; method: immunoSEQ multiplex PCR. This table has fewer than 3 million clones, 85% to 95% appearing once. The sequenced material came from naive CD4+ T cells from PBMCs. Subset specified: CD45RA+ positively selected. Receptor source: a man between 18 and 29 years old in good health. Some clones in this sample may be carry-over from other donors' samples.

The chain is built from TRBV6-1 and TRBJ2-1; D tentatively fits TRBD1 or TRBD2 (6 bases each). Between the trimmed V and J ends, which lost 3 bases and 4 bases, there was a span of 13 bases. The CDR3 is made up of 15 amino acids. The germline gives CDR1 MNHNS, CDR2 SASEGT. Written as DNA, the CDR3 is TGTGCCAGCAGTGATAGGAGGGGGGCGTACAATGAGCAGTTCTTC. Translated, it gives CASSDRRGAYNEQFF.

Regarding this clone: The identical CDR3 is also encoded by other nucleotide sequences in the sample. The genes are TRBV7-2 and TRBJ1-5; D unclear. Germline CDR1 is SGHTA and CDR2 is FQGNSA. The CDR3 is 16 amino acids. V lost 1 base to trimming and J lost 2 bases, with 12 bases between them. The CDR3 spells CASSLGPAGGNQPQHF. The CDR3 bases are TGTGCCAGCAGCTTAGGCCCCGCGGGCGGCAATCAGCCCCAGCATTTT.

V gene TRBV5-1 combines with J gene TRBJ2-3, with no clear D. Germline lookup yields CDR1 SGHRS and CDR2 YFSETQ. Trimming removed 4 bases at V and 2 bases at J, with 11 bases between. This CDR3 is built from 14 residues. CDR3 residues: CASSPVVLTDTQYF. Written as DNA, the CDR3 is TGCGCCAGCAGCCCGGTCGTCCTCACAGATACGCAGTATTTT.